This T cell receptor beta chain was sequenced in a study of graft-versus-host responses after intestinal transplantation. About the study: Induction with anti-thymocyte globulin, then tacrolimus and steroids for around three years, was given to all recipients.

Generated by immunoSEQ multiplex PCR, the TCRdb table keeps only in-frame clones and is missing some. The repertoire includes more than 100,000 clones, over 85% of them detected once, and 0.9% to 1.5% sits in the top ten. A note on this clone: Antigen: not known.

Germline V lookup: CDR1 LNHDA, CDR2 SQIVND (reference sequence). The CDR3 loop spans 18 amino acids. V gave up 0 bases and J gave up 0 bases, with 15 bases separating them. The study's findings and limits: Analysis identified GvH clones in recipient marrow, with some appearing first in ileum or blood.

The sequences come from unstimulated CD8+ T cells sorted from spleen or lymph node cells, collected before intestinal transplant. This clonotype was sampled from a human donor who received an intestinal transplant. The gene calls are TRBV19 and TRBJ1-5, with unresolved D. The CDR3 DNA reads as TGTGCCAGTAGTATAGATCGGTGGCAGCCATATAGCAATCAGCCCCAGCATTTT. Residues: CASSIDRWQPYSNQPQHF.